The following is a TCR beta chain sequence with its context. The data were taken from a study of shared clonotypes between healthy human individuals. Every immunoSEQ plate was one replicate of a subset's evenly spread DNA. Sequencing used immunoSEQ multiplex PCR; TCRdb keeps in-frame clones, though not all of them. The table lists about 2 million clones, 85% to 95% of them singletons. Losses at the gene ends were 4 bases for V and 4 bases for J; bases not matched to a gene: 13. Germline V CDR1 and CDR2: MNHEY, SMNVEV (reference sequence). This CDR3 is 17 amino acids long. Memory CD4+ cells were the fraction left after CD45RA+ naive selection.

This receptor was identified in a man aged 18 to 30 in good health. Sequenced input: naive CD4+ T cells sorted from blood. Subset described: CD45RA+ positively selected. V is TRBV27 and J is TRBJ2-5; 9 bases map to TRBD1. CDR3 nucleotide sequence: TGTGCCAGCAGTTCCGGGACAGGGATATTGGGATTAGAGACCCAGTACTTC. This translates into CASSSGTGILGLETQYF.